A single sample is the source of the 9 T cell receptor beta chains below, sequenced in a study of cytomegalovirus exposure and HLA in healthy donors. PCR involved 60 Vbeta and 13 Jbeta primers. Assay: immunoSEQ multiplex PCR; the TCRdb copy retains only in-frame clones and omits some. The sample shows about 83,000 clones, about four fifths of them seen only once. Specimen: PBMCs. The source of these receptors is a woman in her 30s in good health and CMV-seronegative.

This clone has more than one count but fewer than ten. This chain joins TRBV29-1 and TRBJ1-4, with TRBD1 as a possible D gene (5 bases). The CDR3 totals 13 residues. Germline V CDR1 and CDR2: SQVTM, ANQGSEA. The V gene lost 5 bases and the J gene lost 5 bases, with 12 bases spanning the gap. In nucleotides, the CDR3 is TGCAGCGTTCTGGGAGGGGTCAATGAAAAACTGTTTTTT. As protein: CSVLGGVNEKLFF.

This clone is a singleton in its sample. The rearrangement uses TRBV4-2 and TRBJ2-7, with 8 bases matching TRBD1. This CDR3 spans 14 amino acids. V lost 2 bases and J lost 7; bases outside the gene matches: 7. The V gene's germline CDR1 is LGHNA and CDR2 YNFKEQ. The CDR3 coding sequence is TGTGCCAGCAGCCAATTCCCGGGACAGGTAGAGCAGTACTTC. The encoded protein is CASSQFPGQVEQYF.

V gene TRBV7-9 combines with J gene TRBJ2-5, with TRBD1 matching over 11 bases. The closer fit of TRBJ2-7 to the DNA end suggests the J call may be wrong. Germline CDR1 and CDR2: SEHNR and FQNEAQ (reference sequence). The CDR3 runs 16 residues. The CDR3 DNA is TGTGCCAGCAGCTTATTAGGGGGACAGGGGGCCTACGAGCAGTACTTC. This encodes CASSLLGGQGAYEQYF.

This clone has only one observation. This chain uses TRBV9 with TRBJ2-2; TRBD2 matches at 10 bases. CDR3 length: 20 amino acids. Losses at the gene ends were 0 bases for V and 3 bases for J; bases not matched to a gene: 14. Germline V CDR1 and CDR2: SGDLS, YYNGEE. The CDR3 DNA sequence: TGTGCCAGCAGCGTAGCGTCCGGCCTAGCGGGAGTGTTCGACACCGGGGAGCTGTTTTTT. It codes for CASSVASGLAGVFDTGELFF.

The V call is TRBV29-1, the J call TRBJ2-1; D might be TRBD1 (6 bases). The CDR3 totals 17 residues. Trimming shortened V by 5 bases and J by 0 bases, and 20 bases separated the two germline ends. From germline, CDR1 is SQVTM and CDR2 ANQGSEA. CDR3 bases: TGCAGCGTTCCTACTGGGGGCTTACAGAGCTCCTACAATGAGCAGTTCTTC. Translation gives CSVPTGGLQSSYNEQFF.

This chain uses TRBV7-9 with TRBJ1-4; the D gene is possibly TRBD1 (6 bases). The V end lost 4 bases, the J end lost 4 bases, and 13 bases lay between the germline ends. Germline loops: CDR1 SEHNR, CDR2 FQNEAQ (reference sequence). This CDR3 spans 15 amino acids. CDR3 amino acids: CASSSGKGDNEKLFF. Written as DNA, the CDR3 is TGTGCCAGCAGCTCCGGGAAGGGGGATAATGAAAAACTGTTTTTT. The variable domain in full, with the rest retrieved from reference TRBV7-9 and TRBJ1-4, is DTGVSQNPRHKITKRGQNVTFRCDPISEHNRLYWYRQTLGQGPEFLTYFQNEAQLEKSRLLSDRFSAERPKGSFSTLEIQRTEQGDSAMYLCASSSGKGDNEKLFFGSGTQLSVL.

The CDR3 reads CAWGGRLRSYEQYF. CDR3 coding DNA: TGTGCCTGGGGCGGGCGCCTTCGGTCCTACGAGCAGTACTTC. V and J are TRBV30 and TRBJ2-7, with a possible D match to TRBD2 (5 bases). Trimming stripped 5 bases from V and 1 base from J, with 15 bases between. Germline V CDR1 and CDR2: GTSNPN, SVGIG (reference sequence). The length of the CDR3 is 14 residues.

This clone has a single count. The CDR3 DNA is TGTGCCTGGGAGCAGGGGGTGGGAGAGACCCAGTACTTC. Translating gives CAWEQGVGETQYF. The genes are TRBV30 and TRBJ2-5; 7 bases align to TRBD1. The CDR3 runs to 13 residues. The V gene's germline CDR1 is GTSNPN and CDR2 SVGIG (reference sequence). With V trimmed by 5 bases and J by 4 bases, 7 bases remained unmatched.

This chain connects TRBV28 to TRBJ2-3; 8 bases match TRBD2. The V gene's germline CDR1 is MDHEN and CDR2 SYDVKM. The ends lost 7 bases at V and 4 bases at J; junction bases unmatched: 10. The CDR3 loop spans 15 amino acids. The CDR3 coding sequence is TGTGCCAGCACCCTCGGGGGGGCCCGGGCAGATACGCAGTATTTT. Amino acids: CASTLGGARADTQYF.